The sequence of this T cell receptor beta chain was determined in a study of blood T cell repertoires in COVID-19. The data were produced by immunoSEQ multiplex PCR, yet TCRdb's version contains in-frame clones alone and is incomplete. In the table there are about 310,000 clones, about nine tenths of which are singletons. This CDR3 has 13 amino acids. The V gene's germline CDR1 is MGHDK and CDR2 SYGVNS. After removal of 7 bases from V and 12 bases from J, the junction contained 11 bases not matched to a gene. The sequence came from a woman aged 18-29 years who had recovered from COVID-19. The sequencing sample was made of PBMCs or T cells enriched from blood (not recorded which). The J gene is TRBJ2-1, the V gene TRBV25-1, with 8 nucleotides matching TRBD2. The CDR3 loop is CASTGTRVAGQFF. The CDR3 bases are TGTGCCAGCACCGGGACTAGGGTCGCTGGGCAGTTCTTC. Looking up the rest from reference TRBV25-1 and TRBJ2-1 gives the full variable domain: EADIYQTPRYLVIGTGKKITLECSQTMGHDKMYWYQQDPGMELHLIHYSYGVNSTEKGDLSSESTVSRIRTEHFPLTLESARPSHTSQYLCASTGTRVAGQFFGPGTRLTVL.